This TCR beta chain is from a study of blood T cell repertoires in COVID-19. The germline V gene has CDR1 SGHRS and CDR2 YFSETQ. This CDR3 region has 15 residues. V was pared by 0 bases and J by 4 bases, with 2 bases of the junction left unmatched. The assay was immunoSEQ multiplex PCR, and TCRdb's table has in-frame clones only and misses some. The sample contains over 300,000 clones, approximately 85% of which appear only once. Sample: PBMCs or T cells enriched from blood (not recorded which). The clonotype originates from a young man who had recovered from COVID-19. The chain joins TRBV5-1 to TRBJ2-1; 9 bases match TRBD2. The CDR3 reads CASSLGLAEYNEQFF. The DNA for the CDR3 is TGCGCCAGCAGCTTGGGACTAGCGGAGTACAATGAGCAGTTCTTC.